These 10 T cell receptor beta chains were sequenced from one sample in a study of shared clonotypes between healthy human individuals. Method: immunoSEQ multiplex PCR; TCRdb's copy keeps in-frame clones and lacks some. The data hold a few million clones, with about 94% observed a single time. CD45RO negativity and positive selection for CCR7 defined naive CD8 cells, a population that excluded terminally differentiated effector memory CD45RA+ cells. What was sequenced was naive CD8+ T cells from PBMCs. Every receptor here comes from a man aged 18 to 35 in good health. Some clones in this sample may be carry-over from other donors' samples.

The count of this clone is one. The chain recombines TRBV7-9 with TRBJ2-3, with TRBD1 matching over 8 bases. The CDR3 runs to 16 residues. With V trimmed by 5 bases and J by 2 bases, 9 bases remained unmatched. Germline assignment: CDR1 SEHNR and CDR2 FQNEAQ (reference sequence). The CDR3 loop is CASSQRDRPHTDTQYF. For the CDR3, the DNA is TGTGCCAGCAGCCAACGGGACAGGCCGCACACAGATACGCAGTATTTT.

The chain has TRBV11-2 and TRBJ2-7, with TRBD2 as a possible D gene (6 bases). The CDR3 is 14 residues long. Trimming left V 7 bases short and J 4 bases short, with 17 bases between. CDR1 SGHAT and CDR2 FQNNGV come from the germline V gene. CDR3 in DNA: TGTGCCAGCACCAGGAGGGCCACAAAATACGAGCAGTACTTC. It translates to CASTRRATKYEQYF.

V usage is TRBV10-2 and J usage is TRBJ2-5; D is possibly TRBD1 (5 bases). The assigned J gene may be wrong: the sequence end matches TRBJ2-7 better. CDR1 and CDR2 from the germline V gene are WSHSY and SAAADI. CDR3 length: 14 amino acids. The CDR3 protein is CASSEETAFYEQYF. The CDR3, as DNA: TGCGCCAGCAGTGAGGAGACAGCCTTCTACGAGCAGTACTTC.

V is TRBV27 and J is TRBJ2-6, with D unclear. V was trimmed by 2 bases and J by 0 bases, leaving 17 bases between them. The germline V gene has CDR1 MNHEY and CDR2 SMNVEV (reference sequence). This CDR3 has 19 residues. The CDR3 coding sequence is TGTGCCAGCAGTTTAAGTCGAGGCAGCGTGGCCTCTGGGGCCAACGTCCTGACTTTC. It yields the protein CASSLSRGSVASGANVLTF.

Concerning this clone: Other DNA sequences in this specimen translate into the identical CDR3. The rearrangement joins TRBV27 to TRBJ2-7; D perhaps matches TRBD2 (5 bases). V was pared by 3 bases and J by 3 bases, with 9 bases between. CDR3 size: 13 residues. Germline CDR1 MNHEY, CDR2 SMNVEV (reference sequence). This chain's CDR3 is CASSFVGGYEQYF. The CDR3 DNA follows: TGTGCCAGCAGTTTTGTAGGAGGCTACGAGCAGTACTTC.

This clone was detected a few times. The chain uses TRBV6-4 and TRBJ1-1; D call uncertain. Germline V lookup: CDR1 MRHNA, CDR2 SNTAGT. The CDR3 is 13 amino acids. With 5 bases removed from V and 0 bases from J, the gap between germline ends came to 7 bases. The CDR3 DNA follows: TGTGCCAGCAGTCCCGGGGTGAACACTGAAGCTTTCTTT. Its protein product is CASSPGVNTEAFF.

The J gene is TRBJ1-5, the V gene TRBV6-5; TRBD1 matches at 8 bases. Germline V lookup: CDR1 MNHEY, CDR2 SVGAGI. V trimming: 4 bases; J trimming: 6 bases; junction bases outside the gene matches: 5. This CDR3 region has 14 residues. The CDR3 region has the DNA TGTGCCAGCAGTTCCCGGACAGGGACTCAGCCCCAGCATTTT. Its translation: CASSSRTGTQPQHF.

The chain joins TRBV28 to TRBJ1-1; D gene uncertain. Trimming left V 3 bases short and J 4 bases short, with 9 bases between. The CDR3 totals 13 residues. Germline CDR1 and CDR2: MDHEN and SYDVKM. CDR3 residues: CASSLGRLTEAFF. CDR3 in DNA: TGTGCCAGCAGTTTGGGTAGACTCACTGAAGCTTTCTTT.

In its sample, this clone was seen once. As DNA, the CDR3 is TGTGCCAGCAGCCATTTCTCTAGCGGGAGATTCGGCGAGCAGTACTTC. Translating it yields CASSHFSSGRFGEQYF. The chain couples TRBV14 to TRBJ2-7, with 10 bases that match TRBD2. V trimming: 3 bases; J trimming: 6 bases; junction bases outside the gene matches: 11. The CDR3 loop spans 16 amino acids. Germline CDR1 reads SGHDN; CDR2 reads FVKESK.

V is TRBV19 and J is TRBJ2-2; D remains unclear. CDR3 length equals 16 residues. Trimming cost V 0 bases and J 1 base, with 9 bases left between them. Germline CDR1 and CDR2: LNHDA and SQIVND (reference sequence). The CDR3 DNA follows: TGTGCCAGTAGTATAGATCTGGCTCTGAACACCGGGGAGCTGTTTTTT. Protein: CASSIDLALNTGELFF.